The present T cell receptor (beta chain) was sequenced within a study of cytomegalovirus exposure and HLA in healthy donors. Study information: As released early, the data held 80 million to 90 million unique TCRs from HLA-typed donors. Study outcomes and limitations: An observed cluster of highly shared sequence variants was recorded as a likely sequencing artifact. HLA-A and HLA-B allele assignments for most subjects were reportedly predicted accurately using TCR beta sequences.

Germline values: CDR1 SEHNR, CDR2 FQNEAQ (reference sequence). V lost 5 bases and J lost 8; bases outside the gene matches: 14. This CDR3 comprises 17 residues. PCR amplification relied on 60 Vbeta primers (plus 13 Jbeta primers). Sequencing was performed with immunoSEQ multiplex PCR; in TCRdb, only in-frame clones are kept and a portion is missing. Of some 180,000 clones detected, roughly 80% appear once; the ten largest clones hold approximately 1.5%. A word on this clone: The antigen remains undetermined.

V is TRBV7-9 and J is TRBJ2-1, with TRBD2 matching over 11 bases. This clonotype was obtained from a woman aged 18 to 35 in good health and CMV-seronegative. The sample consisted of PBMCs. This CDR3 is CASSPIGVAGGPYEQFF. As DNA, the CDR3 is TGTGCCAGCAGCCCGATTGGGGTAGCGGGAGGGCCCTATGAGCAGTTCTTC.